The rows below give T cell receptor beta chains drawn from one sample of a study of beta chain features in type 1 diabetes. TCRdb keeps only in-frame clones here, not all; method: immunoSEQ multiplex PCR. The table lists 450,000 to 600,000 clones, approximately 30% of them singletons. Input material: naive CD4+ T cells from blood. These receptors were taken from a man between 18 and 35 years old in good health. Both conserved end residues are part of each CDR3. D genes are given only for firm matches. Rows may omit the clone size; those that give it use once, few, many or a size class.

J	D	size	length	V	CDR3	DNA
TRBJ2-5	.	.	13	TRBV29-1	CSVDPLYDETQYF	TGCAGCGTTGATCCCCTTTACGACGAGACCCAGTACTTC
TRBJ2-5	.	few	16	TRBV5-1	CASSLVGLSEGETQYF	TGCGCCAGCAGCTTGGTGGGTTTGAGCGAAGGAGAGACCCAGTACTTC
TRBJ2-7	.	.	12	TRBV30	CAWSVQAREQYF	TGTGCCTGGAGTGTACAGGCCCGCGAGCAGTACTTC
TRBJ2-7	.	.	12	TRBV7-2	CASSLAGIKQYF	TGTGCCAGCAGCTTGGCCGGGATAAAGCAGTACTTC
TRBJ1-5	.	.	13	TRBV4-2	CASSQVSNQPQHF	TGTGCCAGCAGCCAAGTCAGCAATCAGCCCCAGCATTTT
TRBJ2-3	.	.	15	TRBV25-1	CASSESDTDGDTQYF	TGTGCCAGCAGTGAATCTGATACAGATGGAGATACGCAGTATTTT
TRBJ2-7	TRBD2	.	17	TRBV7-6	CASSLGSPSGSSGEQYF	TGTGCCAGCAGCTTAGGATCGCCTAGCGGGAGCAGTGGCGAGCAGTACTTC
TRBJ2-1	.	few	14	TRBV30	CAWSTDRSYNEQFF	TGTGCCTGGAGTACGGACAGATCCTACAATGAGCAGTTCTTC
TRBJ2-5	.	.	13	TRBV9	CASSVAQAETQYF	TGTGCCAGCAGCGTAGCTCAGGCCGAGACCCAGTACTTC
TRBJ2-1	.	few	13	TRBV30	CAWSSTGGGEQFF	TGTGCCTGGAGTTCAACTGGGGGAGGCGAGCAGTTCTTC
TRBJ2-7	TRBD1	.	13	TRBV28	CASRSGTDYEQYF	TGTGCCAGCAGATCCGGGACAGATTACGAGCAGTACTTC
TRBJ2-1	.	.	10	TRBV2	CASTYNEQFF	TGTGCCAGCACCTACAATGAGCAGTTCTTC
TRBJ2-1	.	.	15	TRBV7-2	CASSWIASSYNEQFF	TGTGCCAGCAGCTGGATAGCGTCTTCCTACAATGAGCAGTTCTTC
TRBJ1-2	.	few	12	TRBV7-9	CASSFPPIGYTF	TGTGCCAGCAGCTTCCCACCCATTGGCTACACCTTC
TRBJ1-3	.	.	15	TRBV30	CAWFPGLSSGNTIYF	TGTGCCTGGTTTCCTGGACTTAGCTCTGGAAACACCATATATTTT
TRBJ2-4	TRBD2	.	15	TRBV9	CASSAVAGSGNIQYF	TGTGCCAGCAGCGCAGTAGCGGGGAGTGGAAACATTCAGTACTTC
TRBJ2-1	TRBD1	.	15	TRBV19	CASSPDRVKVNEQFF	TGTGCCAGTAGTCCGGACAGGGTTAAGGTCAATGAGCAGTTCTTC
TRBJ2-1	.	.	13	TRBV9	CASSVGPNTEQFF	TGTGCCAGCAGCGTAGGGCCTAACACTGAGCAGTTCTTC
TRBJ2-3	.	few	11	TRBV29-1	CSVEGVDTQYF	TGCAGCGTTGAGGGTGTGGATACGCAGTATTTT
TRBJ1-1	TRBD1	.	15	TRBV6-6	CASSYSRGQRTEAFF	TGTGCCAGCAGTTACTCGAGGGGGCAGCGCACTGAAGCTTTCTTT
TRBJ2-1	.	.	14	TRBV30	CAWSVSSLSDEQFF	TGTGCCTGGAGTGTATCTAGCCTAAGCGATGAGCAGTTCTTC
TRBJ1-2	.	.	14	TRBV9	CASSAGGTPYGYTF	TGTGCCAGCAGCGCAGGAGGTACCCCCTATGGCTACACCTTC
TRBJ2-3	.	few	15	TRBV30	CAWSRDWDSTDTQYF	TGTGCCTGGAGCCGGGACTGGGACAGCACAGATACGCAGTATTTT
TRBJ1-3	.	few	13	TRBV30	CAWSKGPGNTIYF	TGTGCCTGGAGTAAGGGACCAGGAAACACCATATATTTT
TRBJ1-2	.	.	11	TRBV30	CAWVNNYGYTF	TGTGCCTGGGTGAACAACTATGGCTACACCTTC
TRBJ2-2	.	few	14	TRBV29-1	CSVSLGVETGELFF	TGCAGCGTTAGTCTGGGTGTAGAAACCGGGGAGCTGTTTTTT
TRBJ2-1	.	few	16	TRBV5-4	CASSFPGTGFYNEQFF	TGTGCCAGCAGTTTTCCCGGGACTGGCTTTTACAATGAGCAGTTCTTC
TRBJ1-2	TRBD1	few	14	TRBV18	CASSPDRVIHGYTF	TGTGCCAGCTCACCAGACAGGGTTATACATGGCTACACCTTC
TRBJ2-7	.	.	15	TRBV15	CATSRDRRPGGEQYF	TGTGCCACCAGCAGAGATCGAAGGCCGGGCGGGGAGCAGTACTTC
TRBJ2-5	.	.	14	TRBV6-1	CASRGTFLGETQYF	TGTGCCAGCAGGGGGACTTTCCTGGGAGAGACCCAGTACTTC
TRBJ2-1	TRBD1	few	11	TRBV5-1	CASSHGQGQFF	TGCGCCAGCAGCCATGGACAGGGGCAGTTCTTC
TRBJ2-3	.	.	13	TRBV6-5	CASGDPGRDTQYF	TGTGCCAGCGGGGACCCTGGAAGAGATACGCAGTATTTT
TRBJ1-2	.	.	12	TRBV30	CAWSVRGSGYTF	TGTGCCTGGAGTGTACGCGGCTCTGGCTACACCTTC
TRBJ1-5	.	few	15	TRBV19	CASSVGTHSNQPQHF	TGTGCCAGTAGTGTCGGGACACATAGCAATCAGCCCCAGCATTTT
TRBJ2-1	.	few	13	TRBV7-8	CASSQDRYNEQFF	TGTGCCAGCAGCCAGGACCGTTACAATGAGCAGTTCTTC
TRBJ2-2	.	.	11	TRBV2	CASGDSGELFF	TGTGCCAGTGGGGACTCCGGGGAGCTGTTTTTT
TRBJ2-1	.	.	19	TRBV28	CASSPKRPAWDSVINEQFF	TGTGCCAGCAGTCCTAAAAGGCCAGCCTGGGACTCGGTCATCAATGAGCAGTTCTTC
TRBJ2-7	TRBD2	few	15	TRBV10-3	CAISGSGGSVYEQYF	TGTGCCATCAGTGGTAGCGGGGGGAGCGTATACGAGCAGTACTTC
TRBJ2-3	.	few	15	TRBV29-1	CSVRSRLLRDGTQYF	TGCAGCGTTAGGTCCCGACTTCTGCGGGACGGGACGCAGTATTTT
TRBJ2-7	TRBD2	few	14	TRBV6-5	CASSPSVGLGEQYF	TGTGCCAGCAGTCCGTCAGTCGGACTAGGAGAGCAGTACTTC
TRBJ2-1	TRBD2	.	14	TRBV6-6	CASSYELAGVEQFF	TGTGCCAGCAGTTACGAACTAGCGGGAGTCGAGCAGTTCTTC
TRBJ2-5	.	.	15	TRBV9	CASSTGRWGQETQYF	TGTGCCAGCAGCACCGGGCGTTGGGGGCAAGAGACCCAGTACTTC
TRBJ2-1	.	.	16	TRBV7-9	CASSQDNVRNYNEQFF	TGCGCCAGCAGCCAAGATAACGTGCGGAACTACAATGAGCAGTTCTTC
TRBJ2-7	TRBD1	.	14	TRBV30	CAWSVGTGGYEQYF	TGTGCCTGGAGTGTTGGGACAGGGGGCTACGAGCAGTACTTC
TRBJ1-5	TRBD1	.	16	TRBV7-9	CASSQRSGGAGGPQHF	TGTGCCAGCAGCCAGAGATCAGGGGGTGCCGGAGGGCCCCAGCATTTT